Listed below are T cell receptor beta chains from one sample, sequenced in a study of cytomegalovirus exposure and HLA in healthy donors. Sequenced by immunoSEQ multiplex PCR; TCRdb stores in-frame clones only, minus some. The table lists around 190,000 clones, about 69% of them singletons. Sequencing input: PBMCs. These receptors all stem from a man aged 25-45 years in good health and CMV-seropositive. Each CDR3 is given with its conserved first and last residue. The D gene is left open where the match is weak. Clone size, where shown, is once, few, many, or a class for clones that have expanded.

V gene	clone size	D gene	J gene	CDR3 protein	CDR3 DNA
TRBV19	NA	TRBD1	TRBJ2-2	CASTRTGNTGELFF	TGTGCCAGTACCAGGACAGGGAACACCGGGGAGCTGTTTTTT
TRBV11-2	NA	TRBD1	TRBJ2-2	CASGSQGYTGELFF	TGTGCCAGCGGGTCACAGGGGTACACCGGGGAGCTGTTTTTT
TRBV7-2	NA	NA	TRBJ1-2	CASSFDAGSYGYTF	TGTGCCAGCAGCTTCGACGCGGGAAGCTATGGCTACACCTTC
TRBV7-9	NA	NA	TRBJ2-5	CASSSGRPGRSETQYF	TGTGCCAGCAGCTCTGGGAGGCCAGGGAGAAGTGAGACCCAGTACTTC
TRBV12-5	NA	NA	TRBJ1-1	CASGLPGIEAFF	TGTGCTAGTGGCCTGCCAGGAATTGAAGCTTTCTTT
TRBV6-6	few	NA	TRBJ2-5	CASSSGQQETQYF	TGTGCCAGCAGTTCCGGACAGCAAGAGACCCAGTACTTC
TRBV10-3	few	NA	TRBJ1-5	CATGGVGNNQPQHF	TGTGCCACAGGAGGGGTCGGCAACAATCAGCCCCAGCATTTT
TRBV5-4	NA	TRBD1	TRBJ2-5	CASSPDRGYGETQYF	TGTGCCAGCAGCCCGGACAGGGGGTATGGGGAGACCCAGTACTTC
TRBV4-1	NA	TRBD2	TRBJ2-1	CASSQDRPGLANNEQFF	TGCGCCAGCAGCCAAGATCGACCGGGACTAGCGAACAATGAGCAGTTCTTC
TRBV5-4	NA	TRBD1	TRBJ1-2	CASSPGGTGEGYTF	TGTGCCAGCAGCCCTGGAGGGACAGGAGAAGGCTACACCTTC
TRBV7-6	NA	NA	TRBJ1-5	CASGGGLSNQPQHF	TGTGCCAGCGGAGGAGGGCTTAGCAATCAGCCCCAGCATTTT
TRBV30	NA	NA	TRBJ2-5	CAWSVSPGIRTQYF	TGTGCCTGGAGTGTATCCCCGGGGATCAGGACCCAGTACTTC
TRBV21-1	NA	NA	TRBJ2-5	CASSTTGPETQYF	TGTGCCAGCAGCACGACAGGGCCCGAGACCCAGTACTTC
TRBV15	few	TRBD2	TRBJ2-3	CATSRVPTGLAASTDTQYF	TGTGCCACCAGCAGAGTCCCCACCGGACTAGCGGCTAGCACAGATACGCAGTATTTT
TRBV30	NA	NA	TRBJ1-6	CAWSVQRASSYNSPLHF	TGTGCCTGGAGTGTCCAAAGAGCGAGCTCCTATAATTCACCCCTCCACTTT
TRBV7-3	NA	TRBD2	TRBJ2-3	CASSEGLADRTDTQYF	TGTGCCAGCAGCGAAGGACTAGCGGACCGCACAGATACGCAGTATTTT
TRBV4-3	NA	NA	TRBJ2-1	CASSGGRGSYNEQFF	TGCGCCAGCAGCGGTGGACGGGGCTCCTACAATGAGCAGTTCTTC
TRBV10-1	NA	TRBD2	TRBJ2-5	CASSESGRGGPGAQYF	TGCGCCAGCAGTGAGTCGGGGCGGGGGGGCCCTGGGGCCCAGTACTTC
TRBV5-1	NA	TRBD1	TRBJ1-2	CASSPDRGPNYGYTF	TGCGCCAGCAGCCCCGACAGGGGGCCAAACTATGGCTACACCTTC
TRBV9	NA	TRBD1	TRBJ1-2	CASSVERTGENYGYTF	TGTGCCAGCAGCGTAGAGAGGACAGGCGAAAACTATGGCTACACCTTC
TRBV19	NA	NA	TRBJ2-5	CASSMNWVSGETQYF	TGTGCCAGTAGTATGAATTGGGTTAGCGGAGAGACCCAGTACTTC
TRBV20-1	NA	NA	TRBJ1-5	CSAECGEPQHF	TGCAGTGCCGAGTGCGGTGAGCCCCAGCATTTT
TRBV7-9	NA	NA	TRBJ2-3	CASSPDIILADTQYF	TGTGCCAGCAGCCCGGACATAATCTTGGCGGATACGCAGTATTTT
TRBV19	NA	TRBD1	TRBJ1-1	CASSPIDRGAEAFF	TGTGCCAGTAGTCCAATCGACAGGGGCGCTGAAGCTTTCTTT
TRBV19	NA	TRBD1	TRBJ1-6	CASSIAGGSNSPLHF	TGTGCCAGTAGTATCGCAGGGGGCTCTAATTCACCCCTCCACTTT
TRBV7-6	NA	TRBD1	TRBJ1-2	CASSPRGRLANYGYTF	TGTGCCAGCAGCCCCAGGGGGCGGTTAGCTAACTATGGCTACACCTTC
TRBV6-5	NA	TRBD1	TRBJ1-1	CASSWGTGGLNTEAFF	TGTGCCAGCAGTTGGGGGACAGGAGGCTTGAACACTGAAGCTTTCTTT
TRBV6-5	NA	NA	TRBJ1-4	CASSMDGQNKKLFF	TGTGCCAGCAGTATGGACGGACAGAATAAAAAACTGTTTTTT
TRBV7-2	NA	TRBD2	TRBJ2-1	CASSPLAGGPYNEQFF	TGTGCCAGCAGCCCCCTAGCGGGGGGGCCTTACAATGAGCAGTTCTTC
TRBV9	NA	NA	TRBJ2-3	CASGVDSGDTQYF	TGTGCCAGCGGAGTAGATAGCGGAGATACGCAGTATTTT
TRBV7-3	few	NA	TRBJ2-3	CASSEDYTDTQYF	TGTGCCAGCAGCGAAGACTACACAGATACGCAGTATTTT
TRBV2	once	NA	TRBJ2-7	CASRIQSYEQYF	TGTGCCAGCAGGATACAATCCTACGAGCAGTACTTC
TRBV6-5	NA	TRBD2	TRBJ2-5	CASSRGTSGQETQYF	TGTGCCAGCAGCCGCGGGACTAGCGGTCAAGAGACCCAGTACTTC
TRBV11-1	NA	NA	TRBJ2-6	CASSANRAPSSGANVLTF	TGTGCCAGCAGCGCGAACAGGGCCCCCTCCTCTGGGGCCAACGTCCTGACTTTC
TRBV7-9	NA	TRBD1	TRBJ1-6	CASDGGQGNSPLHF	TGTGCCAGCGATGGGGGACAGGGCAATTCACCCCTCCACTTT
TRBV6-5	NA	NA	TRBJ2-1	CASSYGLAYYNEQFF	TGTGCCAGCAGTTACGGGCTAGCGTATTACAATGAGCAGTTCTTC
TRBV5-4	NA	TRBD2	TRBJ2-5	CASSLPGLAGQETQYF	TGTGCCAGCAGCTTACCGGGACTAGCGGGGCAAGAGACCCAGTACTTC
TRBV9	few	NA	TRBJ2-1	CASSVRGGADNEQFF	TGTGCCAGCAGCGTTCGCGGAGGGGCAGACAATGAGCAGTTCTTC
TRBV28	NA	NA	TRBJ1-2	CASSLKGLTPYGYTF	TGTGCCAGCAGTTTAAAGGGACTCACGCCCTATGGCTACACCTTC
TRBV6-1	NA	NA	TRBJ2-2	CASRRETGELFF	TGTGCCAGCAGGAGGGAAACCGGGGAGCTGTTTTTT
TRBV6-6	NA	TRBD1	TRBJ2-3	CASSLQGNTDTQYF	TGTGCCAGCAGTTTACAGGGGAACACAGATACGCAGTATTTT
TRBV10-3	NA	NA	TRBJ2-5	CAISDGSGRGETQYF	TGTGCCATCAGTGATGGGTCAGGGCGAGGAGAGACCCAGTACTTC
TRBV28	NA	TRBD2	TRBJ2-1	CASSLGTSGRGYEQFF	TGTGCCAGCAGTTTAGGGACTAGCGGGAGAGGCTATGAGCAGTTCTTC
TRBV27	NA	NA	TRBJ1-3	CASSSGNTIYF	TGTGCCAGCTCGTCTGGAAACACCATATATTTT
TRBV6-5	NA	TRBD1	TRBJ1-2	CASSRTGAGGYTF	TGTGCCAGCAGTCGGACAGGGGCGGGAGGCTACACCTTC